This TCR beta chain was profiled in a study of early T cells in non-severe SARS-CoV-2 infection. Looking at the study overall: Sequencing of bulk RNA from unsorted whole blood was done, without chain pairing. Study-wide points: In VDJdb matching, anti-spike CD8 responses were favored while private and CD4 specificities went missing.

The table lists this clonotype with many counts. What it recognizes is unknown. CDR1 SGHTA and CDR2 FQGNSA come from the germline V gene. V shed 5 bases and J shed 4 bases, with 7 bases lying between them. This CDR3 region has 12 residues. The TCR library protocol attached unique molecular identifiers to the individual cDNA molecules. TCRdb reprocessed the 5' RACE reads via MiXCR and lists one record per CDR3 protein. The sample consists of approximately 68,000 distinct CDR3 sequences, over 9% of them appearing once. This specimen consisted of whole blood, obtained at baseline. This sequence originates from an adult who was a healthcare worker with PCR-confirmed SARS-CoV-2 infection or an uninfected control (not recorded which). The gene calls are TRBV7-2 and TRBJ2-3; D is possibly TRBD1 (5 bases). The CDR3 reads CASSPRADTQYF. In nucleotides, the CDR3 is TGTGCCAGCAGCCCCAGGGCAGATACGCAGTATTTT.